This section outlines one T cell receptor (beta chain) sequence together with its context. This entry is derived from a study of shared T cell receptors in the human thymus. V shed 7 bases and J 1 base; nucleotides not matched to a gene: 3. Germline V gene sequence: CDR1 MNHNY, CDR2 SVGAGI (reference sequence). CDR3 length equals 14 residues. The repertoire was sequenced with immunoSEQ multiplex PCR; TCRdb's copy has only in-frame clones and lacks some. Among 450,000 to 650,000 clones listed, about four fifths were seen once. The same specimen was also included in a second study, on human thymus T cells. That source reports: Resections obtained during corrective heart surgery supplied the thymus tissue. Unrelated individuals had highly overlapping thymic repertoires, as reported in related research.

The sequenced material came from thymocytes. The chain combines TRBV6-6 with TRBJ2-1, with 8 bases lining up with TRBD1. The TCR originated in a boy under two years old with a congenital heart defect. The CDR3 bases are TGTGCCAGCAACCACAGGGGGTCCTACAATGAGCAGTTCTTC. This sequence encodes CASNHRGSYNEQFF.